Listed here is a single TCR beta chain. CDR1 is MNHEY and CDR2 is SMNVEV in the germline V gene (reference sequence). The CDR3 consists of 13 residues. The V gene lost 6 bases and the J gene lost 4 bases, with 10 bases spanning the gap. The data were obtained in a study of cytomegalovirus exposure and HLA in healthy donors. Primers: 60 Vbeta forward and 13 Jbeta reverse. Repertoires were generated with immunoSEQ multiplex PCR, while TCRdb's copy carries only in-frame clones and drops some. The sample shows about 100,000 clones, 76% of them seen only once. The sequenced sample was PBMCs. The chain joins TRBV27 to TRBJ2-1, with D maybe TRBD2 (7 bases). The receptor's source is a woman in her forties or fifties in good health and CMV-seropositive. This CDR3 is CASRGGAYNEQFF. DNA for the CDR3: TGTGCCAGCAGGGGGGGGGCATACAATGAGCAGTTCTTC.